What follows are 15 T cell receptor beta chains derived from one specimen sequenced in a study of tumor and adjacent non-tumor tissue in lung cancer. The template was RNA from unsorted bulk tissue. A modified ARM-PCR protocol with three rounds of nested PCR amplified TCRbeta. TCRdb re-derived calls from the multiplex PCR reads in MiXCR, one entry per CDR3 protein. The sample contains about 110,000 distinct CDR3 sequences, roughly 73% of which appear only once. Sequenced input: lung tumor tissue. The receptors were gathered from a woman aged 55-70 years with non-small cell lung cancer.

This clonotype was counted once. This chain links TRBV29-1 with TRBJ2-1, with D maybe TRBD1 (6 bases). The germline CDR1 and CDR2 sequences are SQVTM and ANQGSEA. This CDR3 has 13 amino acids. The CDR3 sequence: CSVKGHGNNEQFF. CDR3 DNA: TGCAGTGTGAAGGGACATGGTAACAATGAGCAGTTCTTC.

Worth noting for this clonotype: At one of its ends the junction is not consistent with the germline gene, which may arise from a read error. CDR3 loop: CSVEERDSGSDKQYF. The DNA for the CDR3 is TGCAGCGTTGAAGAACGGGACAGTGGCTCAGATAAGCAGTATTTT. V and J are TRBV29-1 and TRBJ2-3, with 7 bases identical to TRBD1. Germline CDR1 reads SQVTM; CDR2 reads ANQGSEA. The CDR3 length is 15 residues.

As concerns this clonotype: At one of its ends the junction is not consistent with the germline gene, which may arise from a read error. This chain links TRBV29-1 with TRBJ2-2; D tentatively fits TRBD1 or TRBD2 (5 bases each). CDR1 is SQVTM, CDR2 ANQGSEA, per germline. The CDR3 has 13 amino acids. The CDR3 spells CSIVQADTGELFF. CDR3 sequence (DNA): TGCAGCATTGTACAGGCCGACACCGGGGAACTGTTTTTT.

This clonotype was counted at least ten times. V usage is TRBV14 and J usage is TRBJ1-1, with no clear D. This CDR3 has 13 residues. V was shortened by 4 bases and J by 1 base, with 7 bases between the two germline ends. CDR1 is SGHDN and CDR2 is FVKESK in the germline V gene. CDR3 sequence (DNA): TGTGCCAGCAGCCCTTACAAGAACACTGAAGCTTTCTTT. Encoded protein: CASSPYKNTEAFF.

As for this clonotype: One junction end does not reproduce the germline sequence, and a read error may be involved. This chain uses TRBV6-5 with TRBJ1-1; tentative D call: TRBD1 (5 bases). Germline assignment: CDR1 MNHEY and CDR2 SVGAGI. This CDR3 contains 13 residues. The CDR3 loop reads CASSLTVATEASF. The CDR3, as DNA: TGTGCCAGCAGCTTGACAGTGGCAACTGAAGCTTCCTTT.

This clonotype has ten or more counts. V is TRBV5-5 and J is TRBJ2-5; possibly TRBD1 for D (6 bases). This CDR3 region has 16 residues. The V and J ends lost 2 bases and 1 base respectively, with 15 bases between them. Germline-derived CDR1 and CDR2 are SGHKS and YYEKEE (reference sequence). CDR3 DNA: TGTGCCAGCAGCTTAGCCCCTTCGACAGGCCAAGAGACCCAGTACTTC. The encoded protein is CASSLAPSTGQETQYF.

This CDR3 is CASSYHIGLRAFF. The CDR3 coding sequence is TGTGCCAGTAGCTACCATATCGGGCTCCGAGCTTTCTTT. This chain connects TRBV6-5 to TRBJ1-1; no reliable D call. The V end was cut by 9 bases, the J end by 10 bases, with 21 bases between. The germline V gene encodes CDR1 MNHEY and CDR2 SVGAGI. The CDR3 length is 13 residues.

Comments on this clonotype: The conserved closing phenylalanine or tryptophan is absent in this CDR3, likely reflecting a read error. The CDR3 loop reads CASSPGLAGDTQYY. The CDR3 nucleotides are TGTGCCAGCAGTCCGGGACTAGCGGGAGATACGCAGTATTAT. The chain is built from TRBV11-1 and TRBJ2-3; 12 bases agree with TRBD2. Germline CDR1 and CDR2: SGHAT and FQDESV (reference sequence). This CDR3 region has 14 residues. V was pared by 6 bases and J by 5 bases, with 3 bases of the junction left unmatched.

Remarks on this clonotype: A much larger clone differs from this one at a single base, so this may be a read error. In DNA form, the CDR3 reads TGTGCCATCAGTGAGTCGCCAAAGGTCAATGAGCAGTTCTTC. Its translation is CAISESPKVNEQFF. The chain uses TRBV10-3 and TRBJ2-1; D is ambiguous. The CDR3 is 14 amino acids. Per germline, CDR1 ENHRY and CDR2 SYGVKD. Trimming cost V 0 bases and J 6 bases, with 9 bases left between them.

Of note for this clonotype: With a much larger clone just one base away, this may be a read error. The rearrangement links TRBV28 to TRBJ1-2, with D possibly TRBD1 on 6 matching bases. Trimming took 6 bases from V and 7 from J, leaving 24 bases between them. Germline loops: CDR1 MDHEN, CDR2 SYDVKM. The length of the CDR3 is 16 residues. In nucleotides, the CDR3 is TGTGCCAGCAGATCTTGGAATCCAGGGGCTTCGGGTGGCTACACCTTC. Translation gives CASRSWNPGASGGYTF.

Notes on this clonotype: It is likely a read error, because the conserved phenylalanine at the end of the CDR3 is missing. This chain joins TRBV11-2 and TRBJ1-5, with 10 positions matching TRBD1. The CDR3 length is 13 residues. Germline lookup yields CDR1 SGHAT and CDR2 FQNNGV. CDR3 protein: CASSWDRGQSQHS. The CDR3 nucleotides are TGTGCCAGTTCCTGGGACAGGGGTCAGTCCCAGCATTCT.

This clonotype was found a few times. This rearrangement joins TRBV19 to TRBJ2-1, with 9 positions matching TRBD1. This CDR3 is 15 amino acids long. The germline V gene encodes CDR1 LNHDA and CDR2 SQIVND (reference sequence). V shed 7 bases, J shed 5 bases, and the junction held 9 bases outside the gene matches. CDR3 nucleotides: TGTGCCAGTATTCCACAGGGGGCTCTGGACAATGAGCAGTTCTTC. Translating gives CASIPQGALDNEQFF.

J is TRBJ2-6 and V is TRBV9; 7 bases are shared with TRBD1. V shed 2 bases and J 12 bases; nucleotides not matched to a gene: 11. In germline, CDR1 is SGDLS, CDR2 YYNGEE. CDR3 length: 15 amino acids. The CDR3 loop is CASSVWVTGDSVLTF. In nucleotides, the CDR3 is TGTGCCAGCAGCGTGTGGGTCACTGGGGACAGCGTCCTGACTTTC.

In regard to this clonotype: At one end the junction does not follow the germline gene, possibly because of a read error. This chain uses TRBV11-2 with TRBJ2-7, with 7 nucleotides matching TRBD1. This CDR3 region has 11 residues. In germline, CDR1 is SGHAT, CDR2 FQNNGV. The CDR3 region has the DNA TGTGCCAGCATGACAGGGTACGGGCAGTACTTC. Its protein product is CASMTGYGQYF. Full variable domain (missing parts from reference TRBV11-2 and TRBJ2-7): EAGVAQSPRYKIIEKRQSVAFWCNPISGHATLYWYQQILGQGPKLLIQFQNNGVVDDSQLPKDRFSAERLKGVDSTLKIQPAKLEDSAVYLCASMTGYGQYFGPGTRLTVT.

Concerning this clonotype: The conserved phenylalanine or tryptophan is not found at the CDR3 terminus, so this likely reflects a read error. The DNA is left out, because the CDR3 cannot be placed on it with certainty; the CDR3 is given as TCRdb lists it. The chain is built from TRBV6-2 or TRBV6-3 and TRBJ2-7; the table's D call of TRBD1 was not tested on the DNA. CDR1 is MNHEY and CDR2 is SVGEGT in the germline V gene. The CDR3 numbers 14 amino acids, ends counted. The CDR3 region is CASGRGRGPYEHYL.